Listed below are T cell receptor beta chains from one sample, sequenced in a study of T cells in Graves' hyperthyroidism and ophthalmopathy. TCRdb analysed the multiplex PCR reads with MiXCR anew, one entry per CDR3 protein. The sample has about 360,000 distinct CDR3 sequences, about 20% seen once. Sequences were obtained from blood. Source of these receptors: a woman aged 18-29 years with Graves' hyperthyroidism. CDR3s include the opening cysteine and the closing phenylalanine or tryptophan. D genes are given only for firm matches. Expanded clones are given a class, and other clones once, few, many or no size at all.

clone_size: many; d_call: -; j_call: TRBJ2-7; v_call: TRBV4-1; cdr3_aa: CASSQGLSYEQYF; cdr3_nt: TGCGCCAGCAGCCAAGGTCTATCCTACGAGCAGTACTTC
clone_size: many; d_call: TRBD2; j_call: TRBJ2-7; v_call: TRBV5-6; cdr3_aa: CASSLRASGLSSYEQYF; cdr3_nt: TGTGCCAGCAGCTTGAGGGCTAGCGGGTTGAGCTCCTACGAGCAGTACTTC
clone_size: -; d_call: -; j_call: TRBJ2-5; v_call: TRBV12-3/TRBV12-4; cdr3_aa: CASTVRGRETQYF; cdr3_nt: TGTGCCAGCACCGTAAGGGGGAGAGAGACCCAGTACTTC
clone_size: many; d_call: -; j_call: TRBJ2-5; v_call: TRBV3-1; cdr3_aa: CASSQVEAAGETQYF; cdr3_nt: TGTGCCAGCAGCCAAGTCGAAGCGGCAGGAGAGACCCAGTACTTC
clone_size: many; d_call: TRBD2; j_call: TRBJ2-7; v_call: TRBV20-1; cdr3_aa: CSVSRLAGGREQYF; cdr3_nt: TGCAGTGTTTCCCGGCTAGCGGGGGGGCGCGAGCAGTACTTC
clone_size: -; d_call: TRBD1; j_call: TRBJ1-3; v_call: TRBV25-1; cdr3_aa: CASSDGQGVITSSGNTIYF; cdr3_nt: TGTGCCAGCAGTGACGGACAGGGGGTTATCACCTCGTCTGGAAACACCATATATTTT
clone_size: once; d_call: -; j_call: TRBJ1-2; v_call: TRBV2; cdr3_aa: CASSNGRWDGYTF; cdr3_nt: TGCGCCAGCTCAAATGGGAGATGGGATGGCTACACCTTC
clone_size: many; d_call: -; j_call: TRBJ1-6; v_call: TRBV30; cdr3_aa: CAWSVLKGRNSPLHF; cdr3_nt: TGTGCCTGGAGTGTACTGAAGGGACGTAATTCACCCCTCCACTTT
clone_size: -; d_call: -; j_call: TRBJ1-1; v_call: TRBV5-6; cdr3_aa: CASSTVEVTDAFF; cdr3_nt: TGTGCCAGCAGCACGGTAGAGGTTACTGATGCTTTCTTT
clone_size: many; d_call: -; j_call: TRBJ1-1; v_call: TRBV7-8; cdr3_aa: CATRWNPGRGTEAFF; cdr3_nt: TGTGCCACCCGGTGGAACCCAGGCCGGGGCACTGAAGCTTTCTTT
clone_size: many; d_call: -; j_call: TRBJ2-4; v_call: TRBV6-5; cdr3_aa: CASSYSGSVAKNIQYF; cdr3_nt: TGTGCCAGCAGTTACTCGGGCAGCGTAGCCAAAAACATTCAGTACTTC
clone_size: few; d_call: -; j_call: TRBJ1-2; v_call: TRBV20-1; cdr3_aa: CSARGVRTNYGYTF; cdr3_nt: TGCAGTGCTAGAGGAGTCAGGACGAACTATGGCTACACCTTC
clone_size: many; d_call: -; j_call: TRBJ1-1; v_call: TRBV5-1; cdr3_aa: CASSSRNTEAFF; cdr3_nt: TGCGCCAGCAGTTCCAGGAACACTGAAGCTTTCTTT
clone_size: -; d_call: TRBD2; j_call: TRBJ2-4; v_call: TRBV6-2/TRBV6-3; cdr3_aa: CASRREAKNIQYF; cdr3_nt: TGTGCCAGCAGGCGGGAGGCCAAAAACATTCAGTACTTC
clone_size: many; d_call: TRBD1; j_call: TRBJ2-5; v_call: TRBV20-1; cdr3_aa: CSAEGSLKGAGLSQETQYF; cdr3_nt: TGCAGTGCTGAGGGGTCTCTGAAGGGGGCCGGTCTTTCACAAGAGACCCAGTACTTC
clone_size: many; d_call: -; j_call: TRBJ1-2; v_call: TRBV2; cdr3_aa: CASTWDNTNYGYTF; cdr3_nt: TGTGCCAGCACCTGGGACAATACTAACTATGGCTACACCTTC
clone_size: many; d_call: TRBD1; j_call: TRBJ1-2; v_call: TRBV12-3/TRBV12-4; cdr3_aa: CASFPHGQGPYGYTF; cdr3_nt: TGTGCCAGCTTTCCCCATGGACAGGGCCCCTATGGCTACACCTTC
clone_size: -; d_call: -; j_call: TRBJ2-2; v_call: TRBV6-2/TRBV6-3; cdr3_aa: CASSPAECANTGELFF; cdr3_nt: TGTGCCAGCAGTCCCGCTGAGTGTGCCAACACCGGGGAGCTGTTTTTT
clone_size: few; d_call: -; j_call: TRBJ1-5; v_call: TRBV20-1; cdr3_aa: CSASGPSNQPQHF; cdr3_nt: TGCAGTGCTTCCGGGCCTAGCAATCAGCCCCAGCATTTT
clone_size: few; d_call: -; j_call: TRBJ2-3; v_call: TRBV12-3/TRBV12-4; cdr3_aa: CASIPGDQPAGTQYF; cdr3_nt: TGTGCCAGCATCCCCGGGGACCAACCAGCTGGTACGCAGTATTTT
clone_size: many; d_call: TRBD1; j_call: TRBJ2-7; v_call: TRBV6-1; cdr3_aa: CASSEWGTASYEQYF; cdr3_nt: TGTGCCAGCAGTGAGTGGGGGACAGCGTCCTACGAGCAGTACTTC
clone_size: once; d_call: TRBD2; j_call: TRBJ2-7; v_call: TRBV20-1; cdr3_aa: CSAVPGGSSHEQYF; cdr3_nt: TGCAGTGCTGTACCGGGGGGATCCTCCCACGAGCAGTACTTC
clone_size: many; d_call: TRBD1; j_call: TRBJ2-7; v_call: TRBV28; cdr3_aa: CASSLWTGGEQYF; cdr3_nt: TGTGCCAGCAGTTTATGGACAGGGGGCGAGCAGTACTTC
clone_size: -; d_call: -; j_call: TRBJ2-7; v_call: TRBV20-1; cdr3_aa: CSASWGSGEQYF; cdr3_nt: TGCAGTGCTAGTTGGGGGAGCGGCGAGCAGTACTTC
clone_size: -; d_call: TRBD2; j_call: TRBJ2-5; v_call: TRBV12-3/TRBV12-4; cdr3_aa: CASSLYSGGLQETQYF; cdr3_nt: TGTGCCAGCAGCCTCTATAGCGGGGGGTTACAAGAGACCCAGTACTTC
clone_size: many; d_call: -; j_call: TRBJ2-7; v_call: TRBV20-1; cdr3_aa: CSAREFHAAYEQYF; cdr3_nt: TGCAGTGCTAGAGAATTTCACGCCGCCTACGAGCAGTACTTC
clone_size: many; d_call: -; j_call: TRBJ1-5; v_call: TRBV30; cdr3_aa: CAWDGASGQPQHF; cdr3_nt: TGTGCCTGGGACGGGGCCTCAGGTCAGCCCCAGCATTTT
clone_size: many; d_call: TRBD1; j_call: TRBJ2-7; v_call: TRBV6-2/TRBV6-3; cdr3_aa: CASSYAAGDRGRNYEQYF; cdr3_nt: TGTGCCAGCAGTTACGCCGCAGGGGACAGGGGGCGAAACTACGAGCAGTACTTC
clone_size: many; d_call: -; j_call: TRBJ2-7; v_call: TRBV5-6; cdr3_aa: CASSFRIGRTYEQYF; cdr3_nt: TGTGCCAGCAGCTTTCGTATAGGACGTACCTACGAGCAGTACTTC
clone_size: many; d_call: TRBD1; j_call: TRBJ1-2; v_call: TRBV25-1; cdr3_aa: CASSPRTGIYGYTF; cdr3_nt: TGTGCCAGCAGTCCCCGGACAGGGATCTATGGCTACACCTTC
clone_size: many; d_call: -; j_call: TRBJ2-7; v_call: TRBV6-5; cdr3_aa: CASSYRQPLSYEQYF; cdr3_nt: TGTGCCAGCAGTTACAGGCAGCCTTTATCCTACGAGCAGTACTTC
clone_size: many; d_call: -; j_call: TRBJ2-7; v_call: TRBV20-1; cdr3_aa: CSARDPTSSYEQYF; cdr3_nt: TGCAGTGCTAGAGATCCGACCAGCTCCTACGAGCAGTACTTC
clone_size: many; d_call: -; j_call: TRBJ1-5; v_call: TRBV19; cdr3_aa: CASARGGSQPQHF; cdr3_nt: TGTGCCAGTGCGCGTGGGGGGAGTCAGCCCCAGCATTTT
clone_size: many; d_call: -; j_call: TRBJ2-7; v_call: TRBV12-3/TRBV12-4; cdr3_aa: CASSLDLTRGYEQYF; cdr3_nt: TGTGCCAGCAGTTTAGACCTAACAAGGGGCTACGAGCAGTACTTC
clone_size: many; d_call: TRBD2; j_call: TRBJ2-5; v_call: TRBV30; cdr3_aa: CAWSVNLGRVETQYF; cdr3_nt: TGTGCCTGGAGTGTGAACCTAGGGAGGGTGGAGACCCAGTACTTC
clone_size: many; d_call: TRBD1; j_call: TRBJ1-1; v_call: TRBV2; cdr3_aa: CASSRQGDTEAFF; cdr3_nt: TGTGCCAGCAGCCGACAGGGGGACACTGAAGCTTTCTTT
clone_size: many; d_call: -; j_call: TRBJ1-3; v_call: TRBV6-1; cdr3_aa: CASSEVLVRNTIYF; cdr3_nt: TGTGCCAGCAGTGAAGTGCTAGTTAGGAACACCATATATTTT
clone_size: -; d_call: -; j_call: TRBJ2-7; v_call: TRBV6-1; cdr3_aa: CASSEAWAVSYEQYF; cdr3_nt: TGTGCCAGCAGTGAGGCCTGGGCGGTCTCCTACGAGCAGTACTTC
clone_size: few; d_call: -; j_call: TRBJ1-3; v_call: TRBV5-1; cdr3_aa: CASSLAGRGNTIYF; cdr3_nt: TGCGCCAGCAGCTTGGCAGGGAGAGGAAACACCATATATTTT
clone_size: many; d_call: -; j_call: TRBJ1-1; v_call: TRBV5-1; cdr3_aa: CASRGLLNTEAFF; cdr3_nt: TGCGCCAGCAGAGGACTCTTGAACACTGAAGCTTTCTTT
clone_size: many; d_call: -; j_call: TRBJ1-2; v_call: TRBV6-5; cdr3_aa: CASSYSGGIYGYTF; cdr3_nt: TGTGCCAGCAGTTACTCGGGGGGGATCTATGGCTACACCTTC
clone_size: few; d_call: -; j_call: TRBJ1-5; v_call: TRBV4-2; cdr3_aa: CASSQGEAGAHQPQHF; cdr3_nt: TGTGCCAGCAGCCAAGGGGAAGCAGGGGCGCATCAGCCCCAGCATTTT
clone_size: many; d_call: TRBD1; j_call: TRBJ1-2; v_call: TRBV4-1; cdr3_aa: CASSTQTGTGGRGYTF; cdr3_nt: TGCGCCAGCAGCACTCAAACCGGGACAGGGGGCCGGGGCTACACCTTC
clone_size: -; d_call: TRBD1; j_call: TRBJ1-5; v_call: TRBV6-1; cdr3_aa: CASRSTGGSNQPQHF; cdr3_nt: TGTGCCAGCAGGTCAACAGGGGGGAGTAATCAGCCCCAGCATTTT
clone_size: few; d_call: -; j_call: TRBJ2-2; v_call: TRBV7-2; cdr3_aa: CASTLLGVTGELFF; cdr3_nt: TGTGCCAGCACCCTCCTGGGGGTCACCGGGGAGCTGTTTTTT
clone_size: many; d_call: TRBD1; j_call: TRBJ2-7; v_call: TRBV15; cdr3_aa: CATSSDRGSEQYF; cdr3_nt: TGTGCCACCAGCAGTGACAGGGGGAGTGAGCAGTACTTC
clone_size: -; d_call: TRBD2; j_call: TRBJ2-2; v_call: TRBV6-2/TRBV6-3; cdr3_aa: CASSKAGLATGELFF; cdr3_nt: TGTGCCAGCAGCAAGGCGGGACTAGCGACCGGGGAGCTGTTTTTT
clone_size: few; d_call: -; j_call: TRBJ2-5; v_call: TRBV5-1; cdr3_aa: CASSLDGQQETQYF; cdr3_nt: TGCGCCAGCAGCTTGGACGGGCAGCAAGAGACCCAGTACTTC
clone_size: many; d_call: -; j_call: TRBJ1-2; v_call: TRBV6-1; cdr3_aa: CASSESGSYGYTF; cdr3_nt: TGTGCCAGCAGTGAGTCAGGGAGCTATGGCTACACCTTC
clone_size: many; d_call: TRBD1; j_call: TRBJ1-2; v_call: TRBV25-1; cdr3_aa: CASSAGQGATF; cdr3_nt: TGTGCCAGCAGTGCGGGACAGGGGGCCACCTTC
clone_size: many; d_call: -; j_call: TRBJ2-2; v_call: TRBV5-4; cdr3_aa: CAITQGGGDTGELFF; cdr3_nt: TGTGCCATCACCCAGGGTGGGGGTGACACCGGGGAGCTGTTTTTT